Sequencing of this T cell receptor beta chain was carried out in a study of early T cells in non-severe SARS-CoV-2 infection (dated by TCRdb to 2020 to 2022). Turning to the overall study: Because TCR sequencing was done on bulk RNA from unsorted whole blood, the alpha and beta chains could not be paired.

A case-control design nested within a healthcare worker cohort in London, UK, was used, with weekly nasopharyngeal swab PCR tests and blood sampling performed. Healthcare workers were recruited during the week of the UK lockdown, between 23 and 31 March 2020, and followed weekly for up to 16 weeks. Results and caveats for the whole study, not just this receptor: VDJdb matching was skewed toward anti-spike CD8 responses, so virus-specific expansions were likely underestimated and private and CD4 specificities were missed.

Receptors were amplified or captured by 5' RACE. TCRdb shows the sequencer as NextSeq 500. Unique molecular identifiers were attached to individual cDNA molecules in the TCR library protocol so that sequencing error and PCR bias could be corrected. Both TCR alpha and beta chains were sequenced, and tight co-correlation was observed between alpha and beta sequence abundances in each sample. In the paper's pipeline: V gene, J gene and CDR3 annotation of TCR sequences was performed with Decombinator V4. TCRs were defined as expanded if a significant change between any two time points was detected under a Poisson model with p below 0.0001. TCR abundances were normalised to the total number of TCRs sequenced per sample and expressed as counts per million. A search of VDJdb, accessed on 1 November 2021, was run for TCRs annotated to CMV, EBV and SARS-CoV-2, with TCRs annotated for multiple antigens excluded. TCRdb handled the public reads itself, with Q25 trimming in fastp and clone calling in MiXCR, and kept productive beta chains. Entries are consolidated by CDR3 protein sequence, retaining the most common genes and DNA. None of the V and J calls come from the authors' own analysis; TCRdb made them. For this sample there are over 55,000 distinct CDR3 sequences; 10% to 15% appear just once. Of the sample, around 3% falls within the top ten clones.

This clonotype was seen a single time. Its binding antigen is unknown. The input lacks base qualities; no much larger clone sits a single base away. A lone read is weak support. The sequenced sample was whole blood. The receptor comes from an adult who was a healthcare worker with PCR-confirmed SARS-CoV-2 infection or an uninfected control (not recorded which).

The nucleotide sequence reads TGTGCCAGCGCGTTGGGGGGTGGCACCGGGGAGCTGTTTTTT. The translation is CASALGGGTGELFF. The receptor chain draws on TRBV25-1 and TRBJ2-2; the D region possibly corresponds to TRBD2 (6 bases align). Its CDR3 holds 14 amino acids, cysteine through phenylalanine. Solely the CDR3 DNA is kept, with 42 bases framed from the first base. A distance of 14 bases separates the germline ends of V and J, which lose 8 bases and 4 bases respectively. The germline V gene encodes CDR1 MGHDK and CDR2 SYGVNS.